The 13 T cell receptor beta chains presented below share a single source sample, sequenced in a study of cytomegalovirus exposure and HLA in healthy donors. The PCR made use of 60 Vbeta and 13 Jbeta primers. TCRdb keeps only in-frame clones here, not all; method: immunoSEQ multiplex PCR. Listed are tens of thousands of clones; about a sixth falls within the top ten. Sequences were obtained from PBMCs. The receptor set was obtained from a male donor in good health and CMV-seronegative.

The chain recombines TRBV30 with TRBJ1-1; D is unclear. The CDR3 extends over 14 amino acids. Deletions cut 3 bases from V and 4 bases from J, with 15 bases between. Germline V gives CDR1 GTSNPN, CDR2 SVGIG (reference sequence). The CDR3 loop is CAWSLGLQVTEAFF. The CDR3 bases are TGTGCCTGGAGCCTAGGACTGCAGGTCACTGAAGCTTTCTTT.

CDR3 in DNA: TGTGCCAGCACTCCCAAGGAACCAGGGACAAATGAGCAGTTCTTC. This codes for CASTPKEPGTNEQFF. This chain links TRBV6-5 with TRBJ2-1; possible D gene TRBD1, 6 bases. The CDR3 totals 15 residues. Germline assignment: CDR1 MNHEY and CDR2 SVGAGI. V was cut by 7 bases and J by 7 bases, with 20 bases left in between.

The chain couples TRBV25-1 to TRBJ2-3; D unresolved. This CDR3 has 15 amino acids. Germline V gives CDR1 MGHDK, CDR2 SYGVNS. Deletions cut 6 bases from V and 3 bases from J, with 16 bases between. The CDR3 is CASSRQGLWTDTQYF. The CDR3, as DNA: TGTGCCAGCAGCCGACAAGGATTATGGACAGATACGCAGTATTTT.

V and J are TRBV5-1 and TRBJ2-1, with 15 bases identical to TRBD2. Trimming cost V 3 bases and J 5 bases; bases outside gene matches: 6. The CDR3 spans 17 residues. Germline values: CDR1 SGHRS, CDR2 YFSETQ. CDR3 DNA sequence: TGCGCCAGCAGCTGGGGACTAGCGGGGGGATCTGACAATGAGCAGTTCTTC. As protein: CASSWGLAGGSDNEQFF.

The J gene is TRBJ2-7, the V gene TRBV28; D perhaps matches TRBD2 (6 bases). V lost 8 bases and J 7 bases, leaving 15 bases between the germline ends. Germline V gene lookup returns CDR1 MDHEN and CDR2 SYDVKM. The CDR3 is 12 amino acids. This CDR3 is CASVQEGREQYF. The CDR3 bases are TGTGCCAGCGTTCAGGAGGGGCGAGAGCAGTACTTC.

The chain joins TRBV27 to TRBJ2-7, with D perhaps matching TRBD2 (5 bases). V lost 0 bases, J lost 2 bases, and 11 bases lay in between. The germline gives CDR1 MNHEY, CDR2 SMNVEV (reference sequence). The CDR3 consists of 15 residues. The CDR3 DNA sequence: TGTGCCAGCAGTTTATCGAGCGGCAATCCCTACGAGCAGTACTTC. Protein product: CASSLSSGNPYEQYF.

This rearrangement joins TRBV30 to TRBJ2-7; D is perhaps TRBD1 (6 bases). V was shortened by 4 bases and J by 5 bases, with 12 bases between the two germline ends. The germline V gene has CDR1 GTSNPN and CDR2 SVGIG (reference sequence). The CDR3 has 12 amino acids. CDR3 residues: CAWKQGMDEQYF. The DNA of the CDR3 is TGTGCCTGGAAACAGGGTATGGACGAGCAGTACTTC.

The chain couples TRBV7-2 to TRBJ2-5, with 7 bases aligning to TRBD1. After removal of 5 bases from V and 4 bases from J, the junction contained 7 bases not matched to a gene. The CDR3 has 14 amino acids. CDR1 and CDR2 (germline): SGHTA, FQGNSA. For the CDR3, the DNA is TGTGCCAGCAGCCCCAGGGGGAGTGCAGAGACCCAGTACTTC. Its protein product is CASSPRGSAETQYF.

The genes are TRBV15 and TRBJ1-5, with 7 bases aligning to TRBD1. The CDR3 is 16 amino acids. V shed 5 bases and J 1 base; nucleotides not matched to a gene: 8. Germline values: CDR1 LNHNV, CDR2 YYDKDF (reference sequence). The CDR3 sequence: CATSYKVQGSNQPQHF. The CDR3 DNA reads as TGTGCCACCAGCTATAAGGTACAGGGGAGCAATCAGCCCCAGCATTTT.

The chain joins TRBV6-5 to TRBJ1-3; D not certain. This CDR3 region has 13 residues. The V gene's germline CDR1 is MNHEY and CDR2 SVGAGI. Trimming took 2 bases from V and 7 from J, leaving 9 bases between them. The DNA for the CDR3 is TGTGCCAGCAGTTACGCAGGCTCCAACACCATATATTTT. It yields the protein CASSYAGSNTIYF.

CDR3 sequence reads: CASSLGTGVNQPQHF. CDR3 bases: TGTGCCAGCAGCTTAGGGACGGGAGTCAATCAGCCCCAGCATTTT. This rearrangement joins TRBV7-9 to TRBJ1-5; unclear D gene. Germline V CDR1 and CDR2: SEHNR, FQNEAQ (reference sequence). The CDR3 spans 15 residues. Trimming cost V 1 base and J 3 bases, with 10 bases left between them.

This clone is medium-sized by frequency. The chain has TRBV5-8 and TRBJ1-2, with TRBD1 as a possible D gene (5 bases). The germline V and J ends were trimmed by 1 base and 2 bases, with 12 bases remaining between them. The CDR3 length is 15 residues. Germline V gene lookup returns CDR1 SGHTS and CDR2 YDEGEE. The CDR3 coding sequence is TGTGCCAGCAGCTTGTTATATGCAGGGAACTATGGCTACACCTTC. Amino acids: CASSLLYAGNYGYTF.

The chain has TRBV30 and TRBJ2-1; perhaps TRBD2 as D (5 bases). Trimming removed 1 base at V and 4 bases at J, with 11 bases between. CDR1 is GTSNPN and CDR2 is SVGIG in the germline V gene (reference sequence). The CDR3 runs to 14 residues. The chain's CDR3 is CAWSGPRGYNEQFF. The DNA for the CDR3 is TGTGCCTGGAGTGGCCCCCGGGGTTACAATGAGCAGTTCTTC.